What follows describes a single T cell receptor beta chain. Its specificity is unknown. During its preparation, the TCRbeta library received unique molecular identifiers. Each CDR3 protein gets one entry after TCRdb re-called the PCR reads with MiXCR. The sample records 500,000 to 750,000 distinct CDR3 sequences, over 25% being singletons. CDR1 and CDR2 from the germline V gene are DFQATT and SNEGSKA (reference sequence). V lost 3 bases and J lost 8; bases outside the gene matches: 10. The CDR3 covers 14 residues. This entry is derived from a study of T-cell reconstitution after alpha-beta-depleted transplantation in children. Findings and caveats of the study: There were reportedly several hundred expanded graft clones from which alpha-beta T cells came about two months after transplant. Surviving recipient T cells and intrathymic progenitors accounted for some patients' high TCRbeta diversity at day 60. It was newly produced T cells that mostly accounted for T-cell counts and diversity one year after transplant.

V and J are TRBV20-1 and TRBJ2-1, with 7 bases identical to TRBD2. Material: PBMCs, obtained before TCRalphabeta/CD19-depleted stem cell transplant. This TCR was recovered from a boy less than two years old with Wiskott-Aldrich syndrome, due to receive a stem cell transplant. The CDR3 sequence: CSARGGLYYHEQFF. The CDR3 coding sequence is TGCAGTGCTAGGGGGGGACTATATTACCATGAGCAGTTCTTC.